The 27 T cell receptor beta chains below come from one sample, sequenced in a study of T cell responses to AZD1222 COVID-19 vaccine. Using immunoSEQ multiplex PCR, the repertoire was profiled, and TCRdb retains in-frame clones only, with some absent. Of more than 150,000 clones in the sample, 85% to 90% are singletons; the top ten hold under 7.5%. Here the sequenced sample was peripheral blood, taken on day 0 of AZD1222 vaccination. The source of these receptors is an adult in good health.

The chain carries TRBV27 and TRBJ1-5; no clear D gene. Germline values: CDR1 MNHEY, CDR2 SMNVEV (reference sequence). The CDR3 covers 13 residues. Trimming pared 6 bases from V and 3 bases from J, leaving 9 bases between. CDR3 residues: CASSYSDNQPQHF. The CDR3 DNA sequence: TGTGCCAGCAGCTACAGTGACAATCAGCCCCAGCATTTT.

The chain combines TRBV28 with TRBJ1-6; TRBD1 is a possible D gene (5 bases). The germline V gene has CDR1 MDHEN and CDR2 SYDVKM. V was shortened by 1 base and J by 13 bases, with 14 bases between the two germline ends. The CDR3 consists of 14 residues. The CDR3 DNA reads TGTGCCAGCAGTTTATCGGATCGGACATTCCCCCTCCACTTT. Its translation is CASSLSDRTFPLHF.

The V call is TRBV20-1, the J call TRBJ1-4, with D unresolved. Germline values: CDR1 DFQATT, CDR2 SNEGSKA (reference sequence). Trimming stripped 2 bases from V and 8 bases from J, with 6 bases between. The CDR3 is made up of 11 amino acids. The CDR3 DNA sequence: TGCAGTGCTAGATTGTCCGAAAAACTGTTTTTT. Its protein is CSARLSEKLFF.

This chain uses TRBV10-3 with TRBJ2-2, with 7 positions matching TRBD2. The CDR3 has 15 residues. Germline V lookup: CDR1 ENHRY, CDR2 SYGVKD. V trimming: 6 bases; J trimming: 5 bases; junction bases outside the gene matches: 9. CDR3 in amino acids: CAIRETGEGTGELFF. The CDR3 region has the DNA TGTGCCATCAGGGAAACGGGGGAGGGAACCGGGGAGCTGTTTTTT.

The chain links TRBV7-6 to TRBJ1-2, with unresolved D. Looked up from germline, CDR1 is SGHVS and CDR2 is FNYEAQ. The CDR3 totals 12 residues. V was clipped by 4 bases and J by 8 bases, with 11 bases between them. CDR3 residues: CASSSVGYGYTF. In nucleotides, the CDR3 is TGTGCCAGCAGCTCAGTAGGATACGGCTACACCTTC. Complete variable domain (other parts from reference TRBV7-6 and TRBJ1-2): GAGVSQSPRYKVTKRGQDVALRCDPISGHVSLYWYRQALGQGPEFLTYFNYEAQQDKSGLPNDRFSAERPEGSISTLTIQRTEQRDSAMYRCASSSVGYGYTFGSGTRLTVV.

CDR3 coding DNA: TGTGCCAGCAGCCAAAGAGGGGACTACGAGCAGTACTTC. Residues: CASSQRGDYEQYF. This chain uses TRBV11-2 with TRBJ2-7, with D perhaps assigned TRBD1 or TRBD2 (5 bases each). Germline V CDR1 and CDR2: SGHAT, FQNNGV. The CDR3 contains 13 residues. V was cut by 5 bases and J by 3 bases, with 11 bases left in between.

The V gene is TRBV6-1, the J gene TRBJ2-2; D is uncertain. The CDR3 has 15 residues. Between the trimmed V and J ends, which lost 1 base and 1 base, there was a span of 7 bases. The germline CDR1 and CDR2 sequences are MNHNS and SASEGT. The CDR3 sequence: CASSEVGQNTGELFF. DNA for the CDR3: TGTGCCAGCAGTGAAGTTGGGCAGAACACCGGGGAGCTGTTTTTT.

The chain combines TRBV11-3 with TRBJ1-5; D unclear. V was shortened by 1 base and J by 5 bases, with 12 bases between the two germline ends. The CDR3 is made up of 15 amino acids. From germline, CDR1 is SGHNT and CDR2 YENEEA. The chain's CDR3 is CASSLALGSDQPQHF. The DNA of the CDR3 is TGTGCCAGCAGCTTAGCCCTAGGGTCGGATCAGCCCCAGCATTTT.

This clone showed up just once. This rearrangement joins TRBV6-1 to TRBJ1-5; TRBD1 matches at 9 bases. The CDR3 totals 18 residues. The V gene's germline CDR1 is MNHNS and CDR2 SASEGT. The V gene end was trimmed by 3 bases and the J gene end by 2 bases; junction bases not matched to a gene: 11. The CDR3 region has the DNA TGTGCCAGCAGTGACATCCGGGACAGGGTCGGGGGCAATCAGCCCCAGCATTTT. Translation: CASSDIRDRVGGNQPQHF.

The chain couples TRBV30 to TRBJ2-5, with D perhaps being TRBD1 or TRBD2 (5 bases each). This CDR3 is built from 12 residues. V was pared by 5 bases and J by 5 bases, with 12 bases between. The germline CDR1 and CDR2 sequences are GTSNPN and SVGIG (reference sequence). In DNA, the CDR3 is TGTGCCTGGGATGCTGGGACGGAGACCCAGTACTTC. Protein product: CAWDAGTETQYF.

The rearrangement joins TRBV11-2 to TRBJ1-4; no definite D call. The V and J ends lost 1 base and 8 bases respectively, with 14 bases between them. This CDR3 is built from 15 residues. CDR1 and CDR2 (germline): SGHAT, FQNNGV. The chain's CDR3 is CASSLVSSVQEKLFF. DNA of the CDR3: TGTGCCAGCAGCTTAGTTTCTTCGGTCCAGGAAAAACTGTTTTTT.

This clone was counted once. The chain has TRBV3-1 (or the pseudogene TRBV3-2) and TRBJ1-3, with D unclear. CDR1 and CDR2 from the germline V gene are LGHDT and YNNKEL (reference sequence). The CDR3 is 14 amino acids. The germline V and J ends were trimmed by 4 bases and 3 bases, with 10 bases remaining between them. CDR3: CASSLLKDGNTIYF. The CDR3 nucleotides are TGTGCCAGCAGCCTACTCAAAGATGGAAACACCATATATTTT.

V and J are TRBV6-5 and TRBJ2-7; D possibly corresponds to TRBD1 (5 bases). V shed 10 bases and J shed 5 bases, with 15 bases lying between them. This CDR3 comprises 12 residues. Germline V gene sequence: CDR1 MNHEY, CDR2 SVGAGI. CDR3 DNA sequence: TGTGCCACTCAGGGCCAAAGGGACGAGCAGTACTTC. Residues: CATQGQRDEQYF.

V and J are TRBV6-2 or TRBV6-3 and TRBJ1-5; 7 bases map to TRBD1. The J segment lost 0 bases and the V segment lost 0 bases, leaving 5 bases of the junction unmatched. Per germline, CDR1 MNHEY and CDR2 SVGEGT. The CDR3 loop spans 17 amino acids. CDR3 sequence (DNA): TGTGCCAGCAGTTACTCGAACTCAGGGGGTAGCAATCAGCCCCAGCATTTT. Translation gives CASSYSNSGGSNQPQHF.

This rearrangement joins TRBV20-1 to TRBJ2-1, with D possibly being TRBD2 (5 bases). The germline V and J ends were trimmed by 3 bases and 0 bases, with 9 bases remaining between them. The CDR3 is 14 amino acids. Germline V gene lookup returns CDR1 DFQATT and CDR2 SNEGSKA (reference sequence). CDR3: CSASERGSYNEQFF. DNA of the CDR3: TGCAGTGCTAGTGAACGGGGCTCCTACAATGAGCAGTTCTTC.

In the case of this clone: One junction end does not reproduce the germline sequence, and a read error may be involved. The CDR3 coding sequence is TGTGCCAGCTCTCCACAGGAGGGCTACACCTTC. Its translation: CASSPQEGYTF. The rearrangement joins TRBV18 to TRBJ1-2; a possible D gene is TRBD1 (5 bases). The CDR3 is 11 residues long. The germline V gene has CDR1 KGHSH and CDR2 LQKENI.

The genes are TRBV24-1 and TRBJ2-1; TRBD2 matches at 11 bases. The trim removed 2 bases at V and 4 bases at J, leaving 6 bases unmatched. The CDR3 loop spans 17 amino acids. Germline CDR1 is KGHDR and CDR2 is SFDVKD. The CDR3 here is CATSDYRTSGRYNEQFF. DNA of the CDR3: TGTGCCACCAGTGATTACAGGACTAGCGGGCGTTACAATGAGCAGTTCTTC.

The V gene is TRBV7-9, the J gene TRBJ1-2; no reliable D call. Germline CDR1 SEHNR, CDR2 FQNEAQ (reference sequence). Deletions cut 3 bases from V and 8 bases from J, with 13 bases between. The length of the CDR3 is 13 residues. The CDR3 coding sequence is TGTGCCAGCAGCTTGAGGGAAGAGAGAGGCTACACCTTC. As protein: CASSLREERGYTF.

The chain has TRBV2 and TRBJ2-6; TRBD2 aligns across 8 bases. Germline trimming cut 7 bases from V and 2 bases from J; bases unmatched to any gene: 4. The CDR3 runs 15 residues. Germline CDR1 is SNHLY and CDR2 is FYNNEI. In DNA form, the CDR3 reads TGTGCCAGCACGAACGGGGGGGCTGGGGCCAACGTCCTGACTTTC. Its protein is CASTNGGAGANVLTF. Drawing the rest from reference TRBV2 and TRBJ2-6, the complete variable domain is EPEVTQTPSHQVTQMGQEVILRCVPISNHLYFYWYRQILGQKVEFLVSFYNNEISEKSEIFDDQFSVERPDGSNFTLKIRSTKLEDSAMYFCASTNGGAGANVLTFGAGSRLTVL.

V and J are TRBV6-4 and TRBJ2-3; 7 bases line up with TRBD2. Germline assignment: CDR1 MRHNA and CDR2 SNTAGT. The trim removed 4 bases at V and 2 bases at J, leaving 6 bases unmatched. The CDR3 loop spans 15 amino acids. The CDR3 coding sequence is TGTGCCAGCAGTGTCCATGGGACTATCACAGATACGCAGTATTTT. Translated: CASSVHGTITDTQYF.

The chain recombines TRBV5-8 with TRBJ1-6; D gene ambiguous. CDR3 length: 16 residues. Trimming cost V 0 bases and J 0 bases, with 7 bases left between them. Germline values: CDR1 SGHTS, CDR2 YDEGEE. The CDR3 DNA follows: TGTGCCAGCAGCTTGGTCGGGAGCTCCTATAATTCACCCCTCCACTTT. The encoded protein is CASSLVGSSYNSPLHF.

This clone was recorded once. The chain has TRBV6-5 and TRBJ2-3; D not resolved. From germline, CDR1 is MNHEY and CDR2 SVGAGI. The CDR3 has 14 residues. The ends were cut back, 6 bases at V and 3 bases at J, with 13 bases in the middle. CDR3 DNA sequence: TGTGCCAGCAGGGCCTACCTCCTGACAGATACGCAGTATTTT. Translation gives CASRAYLLTDTQYF.

The rearrangement links TRBV9 to TRBJ1-2, with TRBD1 matching 9 bases. The CDR3 is 15 residues long. CDR1 and CDR2 from the germline V gene are SGDLS and YYNGEE. J lost 8 bases, V lost 4 bases, and 12 bases had no gene match. The CDR3 is CASSPPGQGPLGYTF. The CDR3 DNA reads as TGTGCCAGCAGCCCGCCGGGACAGGGCCCCCTCGGCTACACCTTC.

Here the CDR3 reads CASTPRGTQSLPLHF. The DNA for the CDR3 is TGTGCCAGCACCCCGCGCGGCACTCAGTCTTTACCCCTCCACTTT. The J gene is TRBJ1-6, the V gene TRBV28; D unresolved. The V end was cut by 7 bases, the J end by 12 bases, with 22 bases between. The germline gives CDR1 MDHEN, CDR2 SYDVKM. The CDR3 sequence is 15 residues long.

V and J are TRBV24-1 and TRBJ2-1, with D possibly matching TRBD2 (6 bases). Germline V gene data show CDR1 as KGHDR and CDR2 as SFDVKD. The CDR3 has 15 amino acids. The V end was cut by 2 bases, the J end by 8 bases, with 15 bases between. Here the CDR3 DNA reads TGTGCCACCAGTGATTCCGGGACTCTGAGGGATGAGCAGTTCTTC. This translates into CATSDSGTLRDEQFF.

The chain carries TRBV3-1 (or the pseudogene TRBV3-2) and TRBJ1-2; 7 positions match TRBD1. The trim removed 0 bases at V and 2 bases at J, leaving 6 bases unmatched. Germline CDR1 LGHDT, CDR2 YNNKEL (reference sequence). This CDR3 comprises 16 residues. CDR3 DNA: TGTGCCAGCAGCCAAGATTGGGCCAGGGGGAACTATGGCTACACCTTC. Translating it yields CASSQDWARGNYGYTF.

This clone appeared a single time. V is TRBV6-5 and J is TRBJ2-7; either TRBD1 or TRBD2 may fit D (5 bases each). The V gene's germline CDR1 is MNHEY and CDR2 SVGAGI. The CDR3 has 13 residues. The germline V and J ends were trimmed by 7 bases and 0 bases, with 10 bases remaining between them. The CDR3 spells CASTAGSSYEQYF. Written as DNA, the CDR3 is TGTGCCAGCACGGCAGGGAGCTCCTACGAGCAGTACTTC.